This T cell receptor beta chain was identified in a study of shared clonotypes between healthy human individuals. Sorted-subset replicate PCRs used 200 ng DNA, about 30,000 T cell genomes. Here immunoSEQ multiplex PCR was the method, and the copy in TCRdb shows in-frame clones only, minus some. The table shows some 1 million clones, with about 77% occurring only once. Germline V gene sequence: CDR1 SGHRS, CDR2 YFSETQ. This CDR3 comprises 13 residues. Deletions cut 0 bases from V and 8 bases from J, with 8 bases between. Sequenced: memory CD4+ T cells sorted from blood. Subset specified: CD45RA-negative fraction. The origin of this receptor is a young man in good health. The chain employs TRBV5-1 and TRBJ1-4; D may be TRBD1 (5 bases). In DNA form, the CDR3 reads TGCGCCAGCAGCTTGGAGGGGTGGGAAAAACTGTTTTTT. Its protein product is CASSLEGWEKLFF.